A single T cell receptor (beta chain) is shown here with its context. The sample is drawn from a study of blood T cell repertoires in COVID-19. Study-wide background: PBMCs, B-cell-depleted T cells, or T cells provided the cDNA or gDNA that made up the material.

Per the germline V gene, CDR1 is KGHDR and CDR2 is SFDVKD. The length of the CDR3 is 16 residues. The V gene end was trimmed by 3 bases and the J gene end by 2 bases; junction bases not matched to a gene: 4. Method: immunoSEQ multiplex PCR; TCRdb's copy keeps in-frame clones and lacks some. The sample holds 100,000 to 150,000 clones, 70% to 75% seen once. The rearrangement joins TRBV24-1 to TRBJ1-5, with 9 bases matching TRBD1. The source is a man in his sixties with acute or convalescent COVID-19. Sequencing was carried out using peripheral blood. CDR3 DNA sequence: TGTGCCACCAGTGATACAGGGGGCAGGGGCAATCAGCCCCAGCATTTT. It yields the protein CATSDTGGRGNQPQHF.